This T cell receptor (beta chain) was recorded in a study of T cells in Graves' hyperthyroidism and ophthalmopathy. The study, taken as a whole, reports: Before onset, ophthalmopathy was predicted by the model a median around 6 months earlier. Most thyroid clonotypes with frequency above 0.001 were detected in blood.

RNA transcripts yielded amplified TCR beta CDR3 regions. Carried out on the TCR CDR3, a first-round RT-PCR used the HTBI primer set. Via MiXCR, TCRdb re-called the multiplex PCR reads, giving one row per CDR3 protein. The sample yields 500,000 to 600,000 distinct CDR3 sequences, about half seen once. The CDR3 extends over 17 amino acids. CDR1 and CDR2 from the germline V gene are SNHLY and FYNNEI. Trimming pared 2 bases from V and 8 bases from J, leaving 24 bases between. A note on this clonotype: The antigen remains unidentified.

This chain links TRBV2 with TRBJ1-2; TRBD1 is a possible D gene (5 bases). The sequence was collected from an adult woman with Graves' disease, either hyperthyroidism or ophthalmopathy (not recorded which). Sequenced input: peripheral blood or thyroid tissue (not recorded which). DNA of the CDR3: TGTGCCAGCAGTGAACTAGCGGGGGGATTGGGGGAGCAGGGCTACACCTTC. Its protein product is CASSELAGGLGEQGYTF.